Listed below are T cell receptor beta chains from one sample, sequenced in a study of control samples from healthy donors and cancer patients. Measured with immunoSEQ multiplex PCR; TCRdb has only the in-frame clones, and not every one. Here the sample spans 95,000 to 150,000 clones, around 87% being singletons. What was sequenced was blood. The receptor source for this set is a man aged 55 to 70 in good health. Each CDR3 is given with its conserved first and last residue. A D gene is named only where the DNA matches it firmly. Clone size is stated in some rows and not others, as once, few, many or a class when expanded.

>NA|TRBJ1-1|TRBV19|NA
TGTGCCAGTAGTAGCCCGGGACTCTGGAACACTGAAGCTTTCTTT
CASSSPGLWNTEAFF
>NA|TRBJ1-1|TRBV19|NA
TGTGCCAGTAGTGTACAGGGTGGTAGCACTGAAGCTTTCTTT
CASSVQGGSTEAFF
>TRBD2|TRBJ2-2|TRBV28|NA
TGTGCCAGCAGTTTCGGCGGGGGAACCGGGGAGCTGTTTTTT
CASSFGGGTGELFF
>NA|TRBJ2-6|TRBV5-1|NA
TGCGCCAGCAGCTTGTTCGCCTCTGGGGCCAACGTCCTGACTTTC
CASSLFASGANVLTF
>NA|TRBJ2-3|TRBV5-1|NA
TGCGCCAGCAGCTTGGGGCGCCCCGACGGATCAGATACGCAGTATTTT
CASSLGRPDGSDTQYF
>NA|TRBJ1-5|TRBV18|NA
TGTGCCAGCTCACCTACGGGGTTAGCCGATCAGCCCCAGCATTTT
CASSPTGLADQPQHF
>NA|TRBJ2-7|TRBV6-6|NA
TGTGCCAGCAGTACCGGGCAGGTCGCGGGGGAGCAGTACTTC
CASSTGQVAGEQYF
>NA|TRBJ2-2|TRBV7-3|once
TGTGCCAGCAGCTCACTCCGGACAGCCACCGGGGAGCTGTTTTTT
CASSSLRTATGELFF
>NA|TRBJ2-4|TRBV9|NA
TGTGCCAGCAGCGTAACGACCTCCCATCTAGGTTCAAACATTCAGTACTTC
CASSVTTSHLGSNIQYF
>TRBD1|TRBJ1-2|TRBV6-5|NA
TGTGCCAGCAGGCAAGGACAGGCGATTAACTATGGCTACACCTTC
CASRQGQAINYGYTF
>NA|TRBJ2-3|TRBV6-1|NA
TGTGCCAGCAGTGAAGGAACAGGGTTGATAGATACGCAGTATTTT
CASSEGTGLIDTQYF
>TRBD2|TRBJ2-7|TRBV6-6|NA
TGTGCCAGCACTACGGGAGGGCAGGCCTACGAGCAGTACTTC
CASTTGGQAYEQYF
>TRBD1|TRBJ1-2|TRBV19|NA
TGTGCCAGTAGTATGGCCCTTATGACAGGGGCCTATGGCTACACCTTC
CASSMALMTGAYGYTF
>NA|TRBJ1-5|TRBV28|NA
TGTGCCAGCAGTCAAAACCAAGACAGGCAAAGTTGGAATCAGCCCCAGCATTTT
CASSQNQDRQSWNQPQHF
>TRBD1|TRBJ1-5|TRBV5-1|NA
TGCGCCAGCAGCTTGGGGACAGGAGACAATCAGCCCCAGCATTTT
CASSLGTGDNQPQHF
>NA|TRBJ2-5|TRBV6-4|NA
TGTGCCAGCAGTGACTCAGGGGATGTGGGGGAGACCCAGTACTTC
CASSDSGDVGETQYF
>NA|TRBJ2-1|TRBV18|NA
TGTGCCAGCTCACCGACCGGGTCCCTAGAAGGTAATGAGCAGTTCTTC
CASSPTGSLEGNEQFF
>NA|TRBJ1-1|TRBV19|NA
TGTGCCAGTATACCGGGGGGCCCGAGGAGCACTGAAGCTTTCTTT
CASIPGGPRSTEAFF
>TRBD2|TRBJ2-3|TRBV19|NA
TGTGCCAGTAAGGAAGCGGGGATGGGCACAGATACGCAGTATTTT
CASKEAGMGTDTQYF
>NA|TRBJ1-2|TRBV4-1|few
TGCGCCAGCAGCCCAACCCCAGGGGCACTTTATGGCTACACCTTC
CASSPTPGALYGYTF
>NA|TRBJ2-5|TRBV30|NA
TGTGCCTGGAGTCCAGGGTCCCAAGAGACCCAGTACTTC
CAWSPGSQETQYF
>NA|TRBJ1-2|TRBV4-1|few
TGCGCCAGCAGCCAACGTTACCGACAGGATGGCTACACCTTC
CASSQRYRQDGYTF
>NA|TRBJ1-5|TRBV3-1/TRBV3-2|NA
TGTGCCAGCAGCCAAACCCGAAATCAGCCCCAGCATTTT
CASSQTRNQPQHF
>NA|TRBJ1-2|TRBV6-2/TRBV6-3|NA
TGTGCCAGCAGTTCCCTCGGACAGTCGGCTAACTATGGCTACACCTTC
CASSSLGQSANYGYTF
>TRBD1|TRBJ1-5|TRBV30|NA
TGTGCCTGGAGTCCTCCTCCACCGACAGGGAATCAGCCCCAGCATTTT
CAWSPPPPTGNQPQHF
>NA|TRBJ1-5|TRBV28|NA
TGTGCCAGCACACCCAGGCTGGTCCTGAATCAGCCCCAGCATTTT
CASTPRLVLNQPQHF
>TRBD2|TRBJ2-7|TRBV4-1|NA
TGCGCCAGCAGCCAAGCAACTAGCGCCGGTCACTACGAGCAGTACTTC
CASSQATSAGHYEQYF
>NA|TRBJ2-2|TRBV5-1|NA
TGCGCCAGCAGCTTGTGGGGGCTTGGGACCGGGGAGCTGTTTTTT
CASSLWGLGTGELFF
>NA|TRBJ1-6|TRBV18|NA
TGTGCCAGTAAGGGGGGCACTAATCAAACACCCCTCCACTTT
CASKGGTNQTPLHF
>TRBD1|TRBJ1-5|TRBV19|NA
TGTGCCACCACAACACAGGGGGGCAATCAGCCCCAGCATTTT
CATTTQGGNQPQHF
>TRBD1|TRBJ1-6|TRBV30|once
TGTGCCTGGAGTGTAACTTCAGGGGGATATAATTCACCCCTCCACTTT
CAWSVTSGGYNSPLHF
>TRBD1|TRBJ2-2|TRBV18|NA
TGTGCCACCCGAGCGGGGACAGGGACCACCGGGGAGCTGTTTTTT
CATRAGTGTTGELFF